This TCR beta chain was identified during a study of OX40 agonist ivuxolimab in advanced cancers. On the study more broadly: Three dose-escalation patients had partial responses: one with hepatocellular carcinoma and two with cutaneous melanoma.

Systemic immunosuppression or a history of autoimmune disease excluded patients. To note about this clone: Its antigen remains unidentified.

Germline V gives CDR1 MNHEY, CDR2 SVGAGI. The CDR3 consists of 15 residues. The ends were cut back, 2 bases at V and 7 bases at J, with 17 bases in the middle. Overall study findings and caveats: Expanded peripheral T-cell antigen specificity went undetermined.

The repertoire was sequenced with immunoSEQ multiplex PCR; TCRdb's copy has only in-frame clones and lacks some. This table holds under 100,000 clones, 84% found once. The sample was CD4+ or CD8+ T cells sorted from blood, taken in a trial of the OX40 agonist ivuxolimab. The V and J genes are TRBV6-5 and TRBJ1-2; tentatively, D is TRBD1 (6 bases). The receptor comes from an adult with an advanced solid tumor such as melanoma, head and neck, liver or kidney cancer. The CDR3 nucleotides read TGTGCCAGCAGTTACGTCCGGACAGAGAAGGCTGGCTACACCTTC. It specifies CASSYVRTEKAGYTF.